This T cell receptor (beta chain) was identified in a study of post-analysis software for immune sequencing data. Study information: The study covered relapsing-remitting, secondary progressive and progressive-relapsing courses of multiple sclerosis. Study observations and caveats: Samples from one preparation batch, clustered by F measure, grouped strongly together. Patients carried 5 or 6 TRBV segments more frequently than controls did, and TRBV5-6, TRBV5-1 and TRBV20-1 were among them. Among multiple sclerosis patients, normalized Chao1 diversity was significantly below that of controls.

Unique molecular identifiers were built into the TCR beta cDNA libraries. Each sample of roughly 0.9 to 11 million input T cells yielded around 500,000 cDNA molecules, so each molecule approximated one T cell. One entry per CDR3 protein results from TCRdb running MiXCR on the PCR reads. The sample consists of some 800,000 distinct CDR3 sequences, 46% of them appearing once. On this clonotype itself: Its cognate antigen is unknown.

Trimming took off 4 bases at V and 9 bases at J, with 13 bases between the two ends. This CDR3 is 13 amino acids long. In germline, CDR1 is LGHDT, CDR2 YNNKEL (reference sequence). Input material: blood. V usage is TRBV3-1 and J usage is TRBJ2-1; D gene ambiguous. The origin of this receptor is a girl aged 5 to 17 with multiple sclerosis. In DNA, the CDR3 is TGTGCCAGCAGCCCCTACTCGGGCAGTGAGCAGTTCTTC. This sequence encodes CASSPYSGSEQFF.